This T cell receptor beta chain was recovered during a study of T-cell memory formation after mild COVID-19. Overall study findings and caveats: Pre-infection memory showed some responding clones, and this suggested that cross-reactive memory joined.

Remarks on this clonotype: The antigen is not known.

The CDR3 has 13 amino acids. The V end was cut by 0 bases, the J end by 8 bases, with 8 bases between. CDR1 is MGHRA and CDR2 is YSYEKL in the germline V gene. In TCRdb, the 5' RACE reads were re-called with MiXCR into one record per CDR3 protein. The sample holds roughly 610,000 distinct CDR3 sequences; roughly a sixth are singletons and the top ten take less than 10%. The chain recombines TRBV4-1 with TRBJ1-3; D not certain. The source of this sequence is an adult woman who had mild COVID-19 (a few samples of this study predate the infection). Cell type and time point are not known. The sample taken for sequencing was PBMCs or a T cell subset sorted from them (not recorded which). CDR3 sequence reads: CASSQDGRDTIYF. The CDR3 DNA reads as TGCGCCAGCAGCCAAGACGGACGAGACACCATATATTTT.